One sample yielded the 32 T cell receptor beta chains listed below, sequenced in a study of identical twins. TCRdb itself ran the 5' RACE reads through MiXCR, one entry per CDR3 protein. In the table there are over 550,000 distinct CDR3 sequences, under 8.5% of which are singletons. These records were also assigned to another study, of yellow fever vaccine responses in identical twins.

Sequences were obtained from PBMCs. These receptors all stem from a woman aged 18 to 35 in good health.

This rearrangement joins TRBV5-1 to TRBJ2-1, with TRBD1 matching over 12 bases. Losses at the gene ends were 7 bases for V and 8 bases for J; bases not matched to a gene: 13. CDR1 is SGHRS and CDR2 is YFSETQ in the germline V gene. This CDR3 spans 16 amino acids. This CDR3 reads CASSNPGQGAVDEQFF. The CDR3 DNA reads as TGCGCCAGCTCGAACCCGGGACAGGGGGCTGTCGATGAGCAGTTCTTC.

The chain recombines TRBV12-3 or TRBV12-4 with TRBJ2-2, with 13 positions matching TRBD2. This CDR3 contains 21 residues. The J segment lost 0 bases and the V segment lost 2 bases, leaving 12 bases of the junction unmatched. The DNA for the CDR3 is TGTGCCAGCAGTTTATCCTTCGCGACTAGCGGGGGGCCCGCGAACACCGGGGAGCTGTTTTTT. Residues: CASSLSFATSGGPANTGELFF.

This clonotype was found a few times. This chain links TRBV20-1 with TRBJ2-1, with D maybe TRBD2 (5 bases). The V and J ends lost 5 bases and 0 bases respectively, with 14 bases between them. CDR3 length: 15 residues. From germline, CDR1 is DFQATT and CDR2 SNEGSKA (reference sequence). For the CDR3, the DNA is TGCAGTGCTCCCGGGAAGTCGAGCTCCTACAATGAGCAGTTCTTC. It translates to CSAPGKSSSYNEQFF.

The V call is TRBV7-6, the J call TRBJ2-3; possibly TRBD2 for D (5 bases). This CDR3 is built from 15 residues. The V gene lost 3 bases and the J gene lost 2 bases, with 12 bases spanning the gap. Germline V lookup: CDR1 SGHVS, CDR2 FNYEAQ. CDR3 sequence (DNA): TGTGCCAGCAGCTTGGACTTTTTTCTCACAGATACGCAGTATTTT. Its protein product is CASSLDFFLTDTQYF.

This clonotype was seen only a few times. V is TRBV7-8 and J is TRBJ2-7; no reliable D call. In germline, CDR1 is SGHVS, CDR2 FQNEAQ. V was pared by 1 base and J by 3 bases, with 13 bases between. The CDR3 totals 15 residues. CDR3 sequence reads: CASSLGPDRYYEQYV. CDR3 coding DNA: TGTGCCAGCAGCTTAGGCCCGGACCGTTACTACGAGCAGTACGTC.

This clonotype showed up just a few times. CDR3 amino acids: CASSTGTSGSSYEQYF. CDR3 DNA sequence: TGTGCCAGCAGTACGGGGACTAGCGGGAGCTCCTACGAGCAGTACTTC. V gene TRBV12-3 or TRBV12-4 combines with J gene TRBJ2-7; 14 bases agree with TRBD2. The J segment lost 0 bases and the V segment lost 5 bases, leaving 3 bases of the junction unmatched. The CDR3 runs 16 residues.

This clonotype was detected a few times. CDR3 region: CASSLYGQGQETQYF. CDR3 sequence (DNA): TGTGCCAGCAGCTTATACGGACAGGGGCAGGAGACCCAGTACTTC. This chain uses TRBV7-9 with TRBJ2-5; 9 nucleotides match TRBD1. The CDR3 is 15 residues long. The V gene's germline CDR1 is SEHNR and CDR2 FQNEAQ (reference sequence). V shed 2 bases, J shed 5 bases, and the junction held 6 bases outside the gene matches.

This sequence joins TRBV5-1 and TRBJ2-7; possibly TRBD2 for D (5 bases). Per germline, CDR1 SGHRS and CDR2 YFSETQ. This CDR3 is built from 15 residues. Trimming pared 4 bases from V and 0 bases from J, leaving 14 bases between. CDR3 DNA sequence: TGCGCCAGCAGCACCAACAGCGGAACCTCCTACGAGCAGTACTTC. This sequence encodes CASSTNSGTSYEQYF.

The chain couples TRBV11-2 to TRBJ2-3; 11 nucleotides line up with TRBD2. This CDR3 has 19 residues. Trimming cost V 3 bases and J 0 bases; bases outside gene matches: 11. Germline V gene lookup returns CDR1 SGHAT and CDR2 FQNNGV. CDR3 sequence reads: CASSFTSLAGGTSTDTQYF. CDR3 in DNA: TGTGCCAGCAGCTTTACTAGCCTAGCGGGAGGCACCAGCACAGATACGCAGTATTTT.

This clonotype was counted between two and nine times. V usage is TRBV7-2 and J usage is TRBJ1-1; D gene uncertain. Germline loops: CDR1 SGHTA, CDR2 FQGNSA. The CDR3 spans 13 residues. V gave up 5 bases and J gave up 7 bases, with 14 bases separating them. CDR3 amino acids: CASSRGDGFEAFF. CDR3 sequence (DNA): TGTGCCAGCAGCCGGGGAGACGGATTTGAAGCTTTCTTT. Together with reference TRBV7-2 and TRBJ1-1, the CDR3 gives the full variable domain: GAGVSQSPSNKVTEKGKDVELRCDPISGHTALYWYRQSLGQGLEFLIYFQGNSAPDKSGLPSDRFSAERTGGSVSTLTIQRTQQEDSAVYLCASSRGDGFEAFFGQGTRLTVV.

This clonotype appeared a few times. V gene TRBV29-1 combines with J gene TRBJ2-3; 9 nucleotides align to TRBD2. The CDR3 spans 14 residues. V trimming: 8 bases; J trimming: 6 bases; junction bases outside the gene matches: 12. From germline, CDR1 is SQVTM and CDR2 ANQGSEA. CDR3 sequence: CSQISGSFMDTQYF. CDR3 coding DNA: TGCAGCCAGATTAGCGGGAGTTTTATGGATACGCAGTATTTT.

In DNA form, the CDR3 reads TGTGCCAGCAGGGGGGACAGGGTCCCCTACGAGCAGTACTTC. Protein sequence: CASRGDRVPYEQYF. This chain uses TRBV28 with TRBJ2-7, with TRBD1 matching over 9 bases. CDR3 size: 14 residues. The V segment lost 6 bases and the J segment 2 bases; nucleotides outside the gene matches: 5. Germline V gene data show CDR1 as MDHEN and CDR2 as SYDVKM.

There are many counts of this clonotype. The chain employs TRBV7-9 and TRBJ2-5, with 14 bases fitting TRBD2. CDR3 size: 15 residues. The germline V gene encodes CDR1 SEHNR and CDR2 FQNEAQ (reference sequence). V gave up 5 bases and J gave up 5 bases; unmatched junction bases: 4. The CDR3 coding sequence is TGTGCCAGCAGCCGGGGACTAGCGGGAGTTGAGACCCAGTACTTC. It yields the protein CASSRGLAGVETQYF.

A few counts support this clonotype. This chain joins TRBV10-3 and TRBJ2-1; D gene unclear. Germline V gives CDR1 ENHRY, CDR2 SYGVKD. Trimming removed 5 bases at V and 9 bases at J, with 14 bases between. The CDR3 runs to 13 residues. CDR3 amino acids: CAISTGLGIEQFF. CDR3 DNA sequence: TGTGCCATCAGTACCGGGCTGGGAATTGAGCAGTTCTTC.

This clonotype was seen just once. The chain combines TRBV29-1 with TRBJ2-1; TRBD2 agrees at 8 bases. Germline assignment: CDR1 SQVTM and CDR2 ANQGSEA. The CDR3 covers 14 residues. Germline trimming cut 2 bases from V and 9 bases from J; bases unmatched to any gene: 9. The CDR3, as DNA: TGCAGCGTTGAATTCGGGACTAGGGGCAGTGAGCAGTTCTTC. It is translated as CSVEFGTRGSEQFF.

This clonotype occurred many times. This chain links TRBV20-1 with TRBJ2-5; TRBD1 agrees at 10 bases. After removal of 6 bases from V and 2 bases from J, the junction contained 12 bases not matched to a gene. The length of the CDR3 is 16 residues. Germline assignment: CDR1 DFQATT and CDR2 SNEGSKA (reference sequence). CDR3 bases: TGCAGTGCAAAGCCGGGACAGGGGCTTTCACAAGAGACCCAGTACTTC. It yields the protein CSAKPGQGLSQETQYF.

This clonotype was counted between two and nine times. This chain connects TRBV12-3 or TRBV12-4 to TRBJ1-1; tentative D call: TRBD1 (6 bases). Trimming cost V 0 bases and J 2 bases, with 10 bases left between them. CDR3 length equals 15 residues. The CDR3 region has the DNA TGTGCCAGCAGTTTAGCGCCAGGGGTAAACACTGAAGCTTTCTTT. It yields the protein CASSLAPGVNTEAFF.

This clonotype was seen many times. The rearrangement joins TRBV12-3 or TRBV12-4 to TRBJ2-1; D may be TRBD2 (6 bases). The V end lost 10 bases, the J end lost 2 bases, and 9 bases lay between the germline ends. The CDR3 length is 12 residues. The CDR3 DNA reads TGTGCCACGGGGGTTACCTACAATGAGCAGTTCTTC. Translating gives CATGVTYNEQFF.

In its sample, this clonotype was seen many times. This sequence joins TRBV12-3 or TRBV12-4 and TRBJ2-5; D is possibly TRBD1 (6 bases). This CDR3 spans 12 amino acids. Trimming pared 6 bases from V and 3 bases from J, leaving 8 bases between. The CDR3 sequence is CASRAGEETQYF. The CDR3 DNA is TGTGCCAGCAGGGCAGGGGAAGAGACCCAGTACTTC.

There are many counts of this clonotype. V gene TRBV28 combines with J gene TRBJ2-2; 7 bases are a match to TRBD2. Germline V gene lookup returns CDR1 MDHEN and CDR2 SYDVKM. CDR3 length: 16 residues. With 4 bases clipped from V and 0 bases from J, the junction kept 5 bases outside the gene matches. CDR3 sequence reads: CASSSLAETNTGELFF. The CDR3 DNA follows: TGTGCCAGCAGTTCTCTAGCGGAAACGAACACCGGGGAGCTGTTTTTT. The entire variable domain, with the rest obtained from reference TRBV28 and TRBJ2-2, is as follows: DVKVTQSSRYLVKRTGEKVFLECVQDMDHENMFWYRQDPGLGLRLIYFSYDVKMKEKGDIPEGYSVSREKKERFSLILESASTNQTSMYLCASSSLAETNTGELFFGEGSRLTVL.

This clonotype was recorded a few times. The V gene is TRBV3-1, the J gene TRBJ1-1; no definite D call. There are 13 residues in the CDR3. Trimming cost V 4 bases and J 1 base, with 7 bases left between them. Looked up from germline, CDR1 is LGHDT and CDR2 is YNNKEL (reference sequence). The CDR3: CASSPPKNTEAFF. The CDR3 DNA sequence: TGTGCCAGCAGCCCCCCAAAGAACACTGAAGCTTTCTTT. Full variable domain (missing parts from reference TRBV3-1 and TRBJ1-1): DTAVSQTPKYLVTQMGNDKSIKCEQNLGHDTMYWYKQDSKKFLKIMFSYNNKELIINETVPNRFSPKSPDKAHLNLHINSLELGDSAVYFCASSPPKNTEAFFGQGTRLTVV.

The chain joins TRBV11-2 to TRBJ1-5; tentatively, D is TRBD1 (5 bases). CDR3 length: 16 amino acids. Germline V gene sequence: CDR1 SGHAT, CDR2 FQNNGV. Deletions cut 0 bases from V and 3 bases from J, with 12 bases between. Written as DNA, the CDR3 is TGTGCCAGCAGCTTAGAAGGACACCGCCTCAATCAGCCCCAGCATTTT. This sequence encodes CASSLEGHRLNQPQHF.

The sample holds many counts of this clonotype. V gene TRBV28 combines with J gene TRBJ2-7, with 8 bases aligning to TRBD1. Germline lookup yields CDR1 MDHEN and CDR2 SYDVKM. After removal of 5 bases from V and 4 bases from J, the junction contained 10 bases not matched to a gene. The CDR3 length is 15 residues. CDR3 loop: CASSPGTGTVYEQYV. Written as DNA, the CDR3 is TGTGCCAGCAGTCCCGGGACAGGAACCGTTTACGAGCAGTACGTC.

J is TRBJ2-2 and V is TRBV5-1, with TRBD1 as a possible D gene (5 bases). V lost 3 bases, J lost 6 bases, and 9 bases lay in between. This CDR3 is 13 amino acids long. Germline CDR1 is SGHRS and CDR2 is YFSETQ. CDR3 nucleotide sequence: TGCGCCAGCAGCTGGCAGGGCGCCGGGGAGCTGTTTTTT. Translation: CASSWQGAGELFF.

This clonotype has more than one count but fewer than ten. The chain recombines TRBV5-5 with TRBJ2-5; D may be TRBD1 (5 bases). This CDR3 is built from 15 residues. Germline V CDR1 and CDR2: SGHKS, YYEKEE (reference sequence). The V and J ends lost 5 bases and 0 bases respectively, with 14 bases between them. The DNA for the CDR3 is TGTGCCAGCAGAAGTCGGACACAGTACCAAGAGACCCAGTACTTC. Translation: CASRSRTQYQETQYF.

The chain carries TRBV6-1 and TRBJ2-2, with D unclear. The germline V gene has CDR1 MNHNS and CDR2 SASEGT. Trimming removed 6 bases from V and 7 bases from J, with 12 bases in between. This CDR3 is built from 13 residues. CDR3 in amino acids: CASSLMPGGELFF. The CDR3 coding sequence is TGTGCCAGCAGCCTTATGCCCGGCGGGGAGCTGTTTTTT.

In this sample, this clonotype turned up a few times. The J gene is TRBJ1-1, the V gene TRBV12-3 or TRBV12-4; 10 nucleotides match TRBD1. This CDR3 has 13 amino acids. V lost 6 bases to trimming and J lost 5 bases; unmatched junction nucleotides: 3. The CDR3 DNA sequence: TGTGCCAGCAGCGGGACAGGGGTTACTGAAGCTTTCTTT. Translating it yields CASSGTGVTEAFF.

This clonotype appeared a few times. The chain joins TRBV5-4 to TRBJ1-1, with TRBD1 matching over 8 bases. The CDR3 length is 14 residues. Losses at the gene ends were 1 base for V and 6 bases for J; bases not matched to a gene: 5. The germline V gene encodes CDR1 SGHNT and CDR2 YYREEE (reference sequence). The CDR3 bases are TGTGCCAGCAGCTTGTTTCAGGGGGCGGCTGAAGCTTTCTTT. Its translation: CASSLFQGAAEAFF.

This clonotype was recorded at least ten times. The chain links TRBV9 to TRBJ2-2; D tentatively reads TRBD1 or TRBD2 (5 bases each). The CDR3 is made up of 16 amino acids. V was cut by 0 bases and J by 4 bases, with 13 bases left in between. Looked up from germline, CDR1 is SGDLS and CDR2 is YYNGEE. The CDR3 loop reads CASSVARGAVTGELFF. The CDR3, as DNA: TGTGCCAGCAGCGTAGCACGGGGCGCGGTCACCGGGGAGCTGTTTTTT.

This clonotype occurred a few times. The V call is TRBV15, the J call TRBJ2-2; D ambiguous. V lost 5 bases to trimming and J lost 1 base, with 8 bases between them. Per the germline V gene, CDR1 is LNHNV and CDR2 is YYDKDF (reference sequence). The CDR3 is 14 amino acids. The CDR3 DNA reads TGTGCCACCAGCTGGCGACGGAACACCGGGGAGCTGTTTTTT. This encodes CATSWRRNTGELFF.

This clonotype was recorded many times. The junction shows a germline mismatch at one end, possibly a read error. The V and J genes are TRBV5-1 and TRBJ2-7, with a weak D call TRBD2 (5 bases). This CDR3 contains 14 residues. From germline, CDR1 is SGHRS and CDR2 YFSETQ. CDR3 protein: CASRELTTGGRETF. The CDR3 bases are TGCGCCAGCAGAGAGTTAACCACCGGAGGCAGAGAAACATTC.

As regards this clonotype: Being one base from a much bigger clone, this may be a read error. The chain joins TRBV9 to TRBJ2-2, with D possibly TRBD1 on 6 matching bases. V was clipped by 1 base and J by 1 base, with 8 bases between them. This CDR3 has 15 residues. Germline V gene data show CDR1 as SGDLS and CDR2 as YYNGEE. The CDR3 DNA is TGTGCCAGCAGCGTATCAGGGGTGAACACCGGGGAGCTGTTTTTT. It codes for CASSVSGVNTGELFF.